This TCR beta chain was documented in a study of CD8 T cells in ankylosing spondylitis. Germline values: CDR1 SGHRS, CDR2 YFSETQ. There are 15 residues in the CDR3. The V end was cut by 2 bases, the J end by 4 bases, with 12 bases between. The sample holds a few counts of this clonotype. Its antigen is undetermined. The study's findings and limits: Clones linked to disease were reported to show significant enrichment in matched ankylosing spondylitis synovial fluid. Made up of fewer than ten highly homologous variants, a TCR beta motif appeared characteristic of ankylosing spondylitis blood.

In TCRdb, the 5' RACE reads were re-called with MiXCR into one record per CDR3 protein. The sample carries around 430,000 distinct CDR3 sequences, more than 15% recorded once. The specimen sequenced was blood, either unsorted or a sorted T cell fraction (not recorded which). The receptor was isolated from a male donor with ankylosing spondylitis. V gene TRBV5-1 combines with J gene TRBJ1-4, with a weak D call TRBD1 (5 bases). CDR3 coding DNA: TGCGCCAGCAGCTTCAGGGAAGGCGGTAATGAAAAACTGTTTTTT. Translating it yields CASSFREGGNEKLFF. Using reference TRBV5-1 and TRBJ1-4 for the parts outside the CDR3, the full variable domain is KAGVTQTPRYLIKTRGQQVTLSCSPISGHRSVSWYQQTPGQGLQFLFEYFSETQRNKGNFPGRFSGRQFSNSRSEMNVSTLELGDSALYLCASSFREGGNEKLFFGSGTQLSVL.